These 8 T cell receptor beta chains were all obtained from the same sample, sequenced in a study of OX40 agonist ivuxolimab in advanced cancers. Only in-frame clones appear in the TCRdb table, and some are missing; sequencing was by immunoSEQ multiplex PCR. The sample lists approximately 22,000 clones, 83% occurring once. Sequences were derived from CD4+ or CD8+ T cells sorted from blood, sampled in a trial of the OX40 agonist ivuxolimab. These receptors originate from an adult with an advanced solid tumor such as melanoma, head and neck, liver or kidney cancer.

This chain connects TRBV25-1 to TRBJ2-6; 7 bases are shared with TRBD1. V trimming: 3 bases; J trimming: 0 bases; junction bases outside the gene matches: 2. The CDR3 is made up of 16 amino acids. Per germline, CDR1 MGHDK and CDR2 SYGVNS. CDR3 bases: TGTGCCAGCAGTGAGGGACAGTCCTCTGGGGCCAACGTCCTGACTTTC. As protein: CASSEGQSSGANVLTF.

The chain joins TRBV6-5 to TRBJ1-4, with 7 nucleotides matching TRBD1. This CDR3 spans 16 amino acids. CDR1 and CDR2 from the germline V gene are MNHEY and SVGAGI. With V trimmed by 0 bases and J by 14 bases, 15 bases remained unmatched. In nucleotides, the CDR3 is TGTGCCAGCAGTTACTCCCCCGACAGGGCCCTTCTTGGGCTGTTTTTT. Its protein product is CASSYSPDRALLGLFF.

A remark on this clone: The junction does not match germline at one end; this may be a read error. The chain employs TRBV19 and TRBJ1-2; no reliable D call. The CDR3 has 10 residues. CDR1 is LNHDA and CDR2 is SQIVND in the germline V gene (reference sequence). The chain's CDR3 is CASYWKAFFF. DNA of the CDR3: TGTGCCAGCTATTGGAAAGCCTTCTTCTTC.

This clone was observed once. The J gene is TRBJ2-7, the V gene TRBV27; 9 bases match TRBD1. Losses at the gene ends were 6 bases for V and 4 bases for J; bases not matched to a gene: 10. There are 15 residues in the CDR3. Germline lookup yields CDR1 MNHEY and CDR2 SMNVEV (reference sequence). The CDR3 sequence: CASRAPGQGAYEQYF. For the CDR3, the DNA is TGTGCCAGCAGAGCACCGGGACAGGGAGCGTACGAGCAGTACTTC.

The chain couples TRBV10-2 to TRBJ2-5, with 9 bases fitting TRBD1. The V gene end was trimmed by 3 bases and the J gene end by 3 bases; junction bases not matched to a gene: 2. Germline V gene data show CDR1 as WSHSY and CDR2 as SAAADI. CDR3 length: 14 residues. CDR3 loop: CASSEWTGEETQYF. CDR3 in DNA: TGCGCCAGCAGTGAATGGACAGGGGAAGAGACCCAGTACTTC.

As for this clone: Its ends do not fully match the called genes, so a read error is possible. The chain couples TRBV18 to TRBJ1-2; D is uncertain. This CDR3 region has 13 residues. Germline values: CDR1 KGHSH, CDR2 LQKENI. CDR3 sequence reads: CASPPAENYGYTF. Here the CDR3 DNA reads TGTGCCAGCCCACCAGCGGAAAACTATGGCTACACCTTC.

This sequence joins TRBV28 and TRBJ2-7, with 9 bases fitting TRBD1. Germline loops: CDR1 MDHEN, CDR2 SYDVKM. After removal of 3 bases from V and 4 bases from J, the junction contained 16 bases not matched to a gene. The CDR3 sequence is 18 residues long. In DNA, the CDR3 is TGTGCCAGCAGTTTCAACCCGGGACAGGGAGTCTGGGGATACGAGCAGTACTTC. Translation: CASSFNPGQGVWGYEQYF.

The V call is TRBV7-9, the J call TRBJ1-5, with D uncertain. The V gene's germline CDR1 is SEHNR and CDR2 FQNEAQ (reference sequence). The CDR3 is 14 residues long. Trimming took off 0 bases at V and 3 bases at J, with 6 bases between the two ends. Here the CDR3 DNA reads TGTGCCAGCAGCTTAGCTGGGGACAATCAGCCCCAGCATTTT. Translating it yields CASSLAGDNQPQHF.